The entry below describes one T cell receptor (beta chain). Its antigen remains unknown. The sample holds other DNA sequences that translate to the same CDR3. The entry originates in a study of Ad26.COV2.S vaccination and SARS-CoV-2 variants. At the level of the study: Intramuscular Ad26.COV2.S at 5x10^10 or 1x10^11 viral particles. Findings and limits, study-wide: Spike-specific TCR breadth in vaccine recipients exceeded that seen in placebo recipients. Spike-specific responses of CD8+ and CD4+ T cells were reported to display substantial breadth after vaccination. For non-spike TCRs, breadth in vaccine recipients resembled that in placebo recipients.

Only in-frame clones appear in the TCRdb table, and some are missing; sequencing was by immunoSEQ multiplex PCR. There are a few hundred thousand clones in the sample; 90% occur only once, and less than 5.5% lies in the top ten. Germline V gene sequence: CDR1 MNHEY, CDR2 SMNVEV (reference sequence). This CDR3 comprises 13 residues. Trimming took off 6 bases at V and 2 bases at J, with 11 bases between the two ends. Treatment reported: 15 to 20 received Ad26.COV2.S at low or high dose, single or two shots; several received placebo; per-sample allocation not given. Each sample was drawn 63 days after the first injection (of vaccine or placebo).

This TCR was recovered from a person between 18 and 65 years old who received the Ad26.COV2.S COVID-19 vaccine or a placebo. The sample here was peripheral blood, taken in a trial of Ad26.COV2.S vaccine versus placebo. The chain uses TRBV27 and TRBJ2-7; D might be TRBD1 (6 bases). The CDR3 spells CASRQGGTYEQYF. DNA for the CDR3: TGTGCCAGCAGACAGGGTGGGACCTACGAGCAGTACTTC.